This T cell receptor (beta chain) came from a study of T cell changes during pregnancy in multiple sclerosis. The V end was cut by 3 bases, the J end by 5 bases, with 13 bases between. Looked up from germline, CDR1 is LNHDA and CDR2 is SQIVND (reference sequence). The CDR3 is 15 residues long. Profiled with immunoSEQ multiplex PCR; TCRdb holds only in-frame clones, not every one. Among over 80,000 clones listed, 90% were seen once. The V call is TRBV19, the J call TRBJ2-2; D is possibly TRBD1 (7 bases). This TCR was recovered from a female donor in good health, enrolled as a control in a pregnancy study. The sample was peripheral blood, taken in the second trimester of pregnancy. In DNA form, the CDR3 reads TGTGCCAGTAGTATTAGCCAGGGGGGTACCGGGGAGCTGTTTTTT. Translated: CASSISQGGTGELFF. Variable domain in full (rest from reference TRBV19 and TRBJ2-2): DGGITQSPKYLFRKEGQNVTLSCEQNLNHDAMYWYRQDPGQGLRLIYYSQIVNDFQKGDIAEGYSVSREKKESFPLTVTSAQKNPTAFYLCASSISQGGTGELFFGEGSRLTVL.